The entry that follows covers one T cell receptor (beta chain) sequence. Its antigen is undetermined. This specimen belongs to a study of T cell responses to AZD1222 COVID-19 vaccine. Regarding the study as a whole: The repertoires were collected only after the peak T cell response. It should be noted that donors were predominantly white British and more often female, and clonal diversity was possibly underestimated. Reportedly, nearly half of unique spike TCRs recognized epitopes outside B.1.351/B.1.1.7 mutations. Across spike, vaccine-associated CD4 TCRs were found, dominant at 160-218 and 743-854.

The V gene's germline CDR1 is LNHDA and CDR2 SQIVND (reference sequence). This CDR3 is 14 amino acids long. V was pared by 8 bases and J by 0 bases, with 11 bases between. The repertoire was sequenced with immunoSEQ multiplex PCR; TCRdb's copy has only in-frame clones and lacks some. The profile shows 150,000 to 200,000 clones, approximately 94% of them singletons. The sequence came from an adult in good health. The J gene is TRBJ1-3, the V gene TRBV19; possible D gene TRBD1, 6 bases. The source was peripheral blood, collected on day 0 of AZD1222 vaccination. This CDR3 reads CASDRTFSGNTIYF. CDR3 coding DNA: TGTGCCAGTGACAGGACGTTCTCTGGAAACACCATATATTTT.